The 7 T cell receptor beta chains below all came from one sample that was sequenced in a study of T-cell reconstitution after alpha-beta-depleted transplantation in children (dated by TCRdb to 2015 to 2016). The sample's treatment or condition label is to be understood as: allogeneic hematopoietic cell transplantation with graft depleted of TCRalphabeta T cells and CD19 B cells. The library was produced with PCR. The sequencer was an Illumina HiSeq 2500. TCR libraries were prepared with molecular barcoding, using unique molecular identifiers to normalize TCRbeta repertoire quantification. The public reads were reprocessed in TCRdb via fastp at Q25 and MiXCR, keeping in-frame beta chains. CDR3 protein sequences are deduplicated, and each keeps its most common genes and DNA. The sample table holds fewer than 550,000 distinct CDR3 sequences, of which about an eighth were seen once. The ten largest make up roughly 15% of the sample.

The specimen was PBMCs, mostly from graft donor cells, collected 180 days after TCRalphabeta/CD19-depleted stem cell transplant. The receptors shown here come from a female patient under 10 years old who had a stem cell transplant for aplastic anemia, so the T cells may come from the graft donor.

V and J are TRBV20-1 and TRBJ2-1; D is possibly TRBD2 (6 bases). The CDR3 length is 14 residues. Trimming removed 6 bases at V and 6 bases at J, with 18 bases between. The germline V gene has CDR1 DFQATT and CDR2 SNEGSKA (reference sequence). CDR3: CSAPAGFRGNEQFF. CDR3 coding DNA: TGCAGTGCGCCCGCGGGGTTCCGGGGCAATGAGCAGTTCTTC.

This clonotype was observed a few times. V usage is TRBV5-6 and J usage is TRBJ2-7; D not certain. CDR1 SGHDT and CDR2 YYEEEE come from the germline V gene. Trimming took off 1 base at V and 0 bases at J, with 8 bases between the two ends. The CDR3 sequence is 14 residues long. In DNA, the CDR3 is TGTGCCAGCAGCTTGTCGGCGATCTCCTACGAGCAGTACGTC. Translated, it gives CASSLSAISYEQYV.

This clonotype was recorded many times. The chain employs TRBV3-1 and TRBJ1-3, with D maybe TRBD1 (5 bases). V lost 1 base and J lost 0, with 7 bases in between. The CDR3 loop spans 15 amino acids. CDR1 and CDR2 (germline): LGHDT, YNNKEL (reference sequence). CDR3 sequence reads: CASSQVGGSGNTIYF. CDR3 nucleotides: TGTGCCAGCAGCCAAGTGGGGGGCTCTGGAAACACCATATATTTT. The whole variable domain, filled in from reference TRBV3-1 and TRBJ1-3, reads DTAVSQTPKYLVTQMGNDKSIKCEQNLGHDTMYWYKQDSKKFLKIMFSYNNKELIINETVPNRFSPKSPDKAHLNLHINSLELGDSAVYFCASSQVGGSGNTIYFGEGSWLTVV.

The chain uses TRBV6-4 and TRBJ2-2; 10 bases are a match to TRBD2. CDR1 is MRHNA, CDR2 SNTAGT, per germline. The length of the CDR3 is 15 residues. Losses at the gene ends were 3 bases for V and 6 bases for J; bases not matched to a gene: 4. This chain's CDR3 is CASSELAGAPGELFF. DNA of the CDR3: TGTGCCAGCAGTGAGCTAGCGGGAGCCCCCGGGGAGCTGTTTTTT.

This clonotype has only a few counts. The chain combines TRBV11-2 with TRBJ2-3; TRBD1 matches 10 bases. Per the germline V gene, CDR1 is SGHAT and CDR2 is FQNNGV. The CDR3 is 18 amino acids. Trimming took 4 bases from V and 0 from J; bases not matched to a gene: 10. In DNA form, the CDR3 reads TGTGCCAGCAGCTCGCGACAGGGGGCCCTGTCCAGCACAGATACGCAGTATTTT. Amino acid sequence: CASSSRQGALSSTDTQYF.

This clonotype was seen a few times. The rearrangement links TRBV20-1 to TRBJ2-1; no clear D gene. CDR1 and CDR2 (germline): DFQATT, SNEGSKA (reference sequence). The CDR3 runs 15 residues. Trimming stripped 1 base from V and 0 bases from J, with 10 bases between. Written as DNA, the CDR3 is TGCAGTGCTAGAGCCCCGCCTTACTCCTACAATGAGCAGTTCTTC. This encodes CSARAPPYSYNEQFF.

CDR3 amino acids: CASSRTGLRNEQFF. The CDR3 DNA follows: TGTGCCAGCAGCAGGACAGGGCTGAGGAATGAGCAGTTCTTC. This rearrangement joins TRBV9 to TRBJ2-1, with 8 bases aligning to TRBD1. The germline V gene has CDR1 SGDLS and CDR2 YYNGEE. Unmatched junction bases numbered 7, after V lost 4 bases and J lost 7 bases. The CDR3 has 14 amino acids.